The clone carrying this TCR beta chain showed up just a few times. No antigen is known for it. This PCR relied on a set of 60 Vbeta primers and 13 Jbeta primers. Only in-frame clones appear in the TCRdb table, and some are missing; sequencing was by immunoSEQ multiplex PCR. The sample has roughly 100,000 clones, about 69% seen once; the top ten hold more than 4.5%. The V segment lost 9 bases and the J segment 12 bases; nucleotides outside the gene matches: 15. In germline, CDR1 is SEHNR, CDR2 FQNEAQ (reference sequence). The CDR3 totals 13 residues. The data derive from a study of cytomegalovirus exposure and HLA in healthy donors. Study-level findings and limits: Later genetic work tied a missense DCLRE1C variant to beta-chain V and J trimming. Reports credit the classifier with highly specific, highly sensitive diagnosis of cytomegalovirus status. Prediction of most subjects' HLA-A and HLA-B alleles by TCR beta sequences was reportedly accurate.

Sequencing was done on a sample of PBMCs. The clonotype was recovered from a human donor in good health. This chain joins TRBV7-9 and TRBJ2-3; 7 bases are a match to TRBD1. The CDR3 protein is CARQQGSGDNQYF. The CDR3 DNA reads TGTGCCAGACAACAGGGGTCTGGTGACAATCAGTATTTT. Complete variable domain (other parts from reference TRBV7-9 and TRBJ2-3): DTGVSQNPRHKITKRGQNVTFRCDPISEHNRLYWYRQTLGQGPEFLTYFQNEAQLEKSRLLSDRFSAERPKGSFSTLEIQRTEQGDSAMYLCARQQGSGDNQYFGPGTRLTVL.